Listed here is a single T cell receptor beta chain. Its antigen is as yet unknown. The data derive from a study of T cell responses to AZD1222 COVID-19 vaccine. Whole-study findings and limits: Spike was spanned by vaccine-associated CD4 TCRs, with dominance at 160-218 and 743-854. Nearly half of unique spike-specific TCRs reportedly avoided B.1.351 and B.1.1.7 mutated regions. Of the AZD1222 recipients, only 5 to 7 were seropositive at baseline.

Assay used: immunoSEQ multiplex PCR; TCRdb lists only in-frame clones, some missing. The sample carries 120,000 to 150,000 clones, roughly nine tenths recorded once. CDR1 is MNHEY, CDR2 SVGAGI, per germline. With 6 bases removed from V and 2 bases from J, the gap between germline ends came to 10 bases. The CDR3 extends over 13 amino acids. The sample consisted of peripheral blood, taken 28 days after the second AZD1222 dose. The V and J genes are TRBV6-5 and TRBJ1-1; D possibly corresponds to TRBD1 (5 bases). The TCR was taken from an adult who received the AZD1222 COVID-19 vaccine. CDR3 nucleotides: TGTGCCAGCAGCCTTGACAGTAACACTGAAGCTTTCTTT. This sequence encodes CASSLDSNTEAFF.